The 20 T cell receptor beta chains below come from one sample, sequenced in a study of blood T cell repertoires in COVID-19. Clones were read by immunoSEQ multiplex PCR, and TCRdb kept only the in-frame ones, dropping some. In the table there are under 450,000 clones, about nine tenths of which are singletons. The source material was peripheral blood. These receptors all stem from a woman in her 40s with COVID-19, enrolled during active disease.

CDR3 nucleotide sequence: TGTGCCAGCAGCCGGGGGGGGATTAGCAATCAGCCCCAGCATTTT. Its protein is CASSRGGISNQPQHF. This rearrangement joins TRBV6-2 or TRBV6-3 to TRBJ1-5, with a weak D call TRBD1 (5 bases). The CDR3 has 15 residues. The V and J ends lost 6 bases and 0 bases respectively, with 12 bases between them. CDR1 MNHEY and CDR2 SVGEGT come from the germline V gene.

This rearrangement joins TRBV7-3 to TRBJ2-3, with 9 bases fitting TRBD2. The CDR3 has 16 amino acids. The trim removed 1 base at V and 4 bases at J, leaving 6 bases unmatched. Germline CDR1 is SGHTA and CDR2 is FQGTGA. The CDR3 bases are TGTGCCAGCAGCTTAATGCAGCGGGGGGTGCCAGATACGCAGTATTTT. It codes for CASSLMQRGVPDTQYF.

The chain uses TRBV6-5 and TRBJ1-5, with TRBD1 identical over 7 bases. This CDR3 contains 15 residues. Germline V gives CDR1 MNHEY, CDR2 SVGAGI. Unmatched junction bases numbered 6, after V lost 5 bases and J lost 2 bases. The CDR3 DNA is TGTGCCAGCAGTCCCTTAGACAGGGGCAATCAGCCCCAGCATTTT. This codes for CASSPLDRGNQPQHF.

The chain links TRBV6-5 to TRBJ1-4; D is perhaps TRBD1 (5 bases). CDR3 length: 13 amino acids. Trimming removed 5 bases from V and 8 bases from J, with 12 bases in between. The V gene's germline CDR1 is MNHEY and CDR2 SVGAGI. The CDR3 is CASSPQGMEKLFF. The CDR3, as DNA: TGTGCCAGCAGTCCGCAGGGAATGGAAAAACTGTTTTTT.

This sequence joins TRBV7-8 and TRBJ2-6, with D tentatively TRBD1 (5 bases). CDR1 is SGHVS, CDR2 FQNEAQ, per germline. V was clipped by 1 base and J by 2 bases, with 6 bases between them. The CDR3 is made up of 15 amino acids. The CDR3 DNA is TGTGCCAGCAGCTTAGACAGGCCTGGGGCCAACGTCCTGACTTTC. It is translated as CASSLDRPGANVLTF.

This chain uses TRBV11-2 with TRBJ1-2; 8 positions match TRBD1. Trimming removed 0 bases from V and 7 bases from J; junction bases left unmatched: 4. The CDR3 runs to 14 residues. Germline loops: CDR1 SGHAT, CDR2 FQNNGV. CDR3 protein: CASSLEQGVAGYTF. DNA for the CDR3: TGTGCCAGCAGCTTAGAACAGGGGGTTGCTGGCTACACCTTC.

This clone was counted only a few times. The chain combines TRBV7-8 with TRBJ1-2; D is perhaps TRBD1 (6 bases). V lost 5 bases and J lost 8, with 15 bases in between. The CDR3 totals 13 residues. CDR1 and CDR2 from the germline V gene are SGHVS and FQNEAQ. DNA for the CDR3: TGTGCCAGCAGCCCCTCTAGACAGGCGGGCTACACCTTC. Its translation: CASSPSRQAGYTF.

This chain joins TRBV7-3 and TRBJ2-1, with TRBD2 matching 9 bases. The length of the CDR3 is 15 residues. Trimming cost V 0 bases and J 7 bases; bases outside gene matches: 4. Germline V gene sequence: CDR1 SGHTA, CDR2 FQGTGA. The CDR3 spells CASSLTSGGPNEQFF. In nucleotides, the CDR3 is TGTGCCAGCAGCTTAACTAGCGGGGGCCCTAATGAGCAGTTCTTC.

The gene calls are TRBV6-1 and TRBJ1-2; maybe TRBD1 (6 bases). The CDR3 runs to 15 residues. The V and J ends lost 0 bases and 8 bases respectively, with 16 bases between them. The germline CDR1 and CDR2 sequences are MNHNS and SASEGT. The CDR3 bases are TGTGCCAGCAGTGAAGCCCCGGGACACCCTGAGGGCTACACCTTC. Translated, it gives CASSEAPGHPEGYTF.

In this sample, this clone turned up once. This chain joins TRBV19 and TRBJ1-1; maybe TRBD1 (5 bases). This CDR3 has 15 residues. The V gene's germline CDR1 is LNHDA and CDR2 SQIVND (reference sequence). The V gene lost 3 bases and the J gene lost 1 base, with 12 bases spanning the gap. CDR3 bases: TGTGCCAGTAGTATGGGTCAGGGTTGGAACACTGAAGCTTTCTTT. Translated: CASSMGQGWNTEAFF. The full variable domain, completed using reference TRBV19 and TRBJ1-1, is DGGITQSPKYLFRKEGQNVTLSCEQNLNHDAMYWYRQDPGQGLRLIYYSQIVNDFQKGDIAEGYSVSREKKESFPLTVTSAQKNPTAFYLCASSMGQGWNTEAFFGQGTRLTVV.

CDR3 bases: TGTGCCTGGAGTGGGGGGCGCAGCGGGAGTAAATGGGAGCAGTACTTC. Its translation: CAWSGGRSGSKWEQYF. The chain links TRBV30 to TRBJ2-7, with 8 bases that match TRBD2. The germline V gene has CDR1 GTSNPN and CDR2 SVGIG (reference sequence). Losses at the gene ends were 1 base for V and 7 bases for J; bases not matched to a gene: 15. The CDR3 is 16 residues long.

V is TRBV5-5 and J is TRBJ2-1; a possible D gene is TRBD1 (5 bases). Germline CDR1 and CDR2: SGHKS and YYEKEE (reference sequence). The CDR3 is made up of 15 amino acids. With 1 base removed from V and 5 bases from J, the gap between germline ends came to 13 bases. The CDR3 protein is CASSLLTAYNNEQFF. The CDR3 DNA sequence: TGTGCCAGCAGCTTGTTGACAGCTTACAACAATGAGCAGTTCTTC. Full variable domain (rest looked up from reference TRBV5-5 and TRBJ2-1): DAGVTQSPTHLIKTRGQQVTLRCSPISGHKSVSWYQQVLGQGPQFIFQYYEKEERGRGNFPDRFSARQFPNYSSELNVNALLLGDSALYLCASSLLTAYNNEQFFGPGTRLTVL.

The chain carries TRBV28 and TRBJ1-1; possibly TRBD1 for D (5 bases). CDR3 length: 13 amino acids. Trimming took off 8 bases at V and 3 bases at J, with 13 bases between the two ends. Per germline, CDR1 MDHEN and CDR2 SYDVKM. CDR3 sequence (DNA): TGTGCCAGCTGTGACGAAGGGGACACTGAAGCTTTCTTT. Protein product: CASCDEGDTEAFF.

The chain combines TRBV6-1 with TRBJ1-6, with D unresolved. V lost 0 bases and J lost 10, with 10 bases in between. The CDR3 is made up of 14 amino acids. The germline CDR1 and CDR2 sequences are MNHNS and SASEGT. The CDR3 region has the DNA TGTGCCAGCAGTGAAGCTGTCCAGCGGTCACCCCTCCACTTT. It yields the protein CASSEAVQRSPLHF.

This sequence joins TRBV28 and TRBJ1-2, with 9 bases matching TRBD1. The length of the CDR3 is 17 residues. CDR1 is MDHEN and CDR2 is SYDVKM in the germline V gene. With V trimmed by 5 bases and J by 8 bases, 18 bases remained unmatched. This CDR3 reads CASSPLSLRDREAGYTF. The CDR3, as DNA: TGTGCCAGCAGTCCACTCTCCCTTAGGGACAGGGAGGCGGGCTACACCTTC.

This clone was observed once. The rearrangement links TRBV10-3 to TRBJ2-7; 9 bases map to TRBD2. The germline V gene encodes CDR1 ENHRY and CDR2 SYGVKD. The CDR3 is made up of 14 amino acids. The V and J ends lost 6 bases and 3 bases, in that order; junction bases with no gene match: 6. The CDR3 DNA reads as TGTGCCATCAGGGATAGCGGGAGCGGCTACGAGCAGTACTTC. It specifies CAIRDSGSGYEQYF.

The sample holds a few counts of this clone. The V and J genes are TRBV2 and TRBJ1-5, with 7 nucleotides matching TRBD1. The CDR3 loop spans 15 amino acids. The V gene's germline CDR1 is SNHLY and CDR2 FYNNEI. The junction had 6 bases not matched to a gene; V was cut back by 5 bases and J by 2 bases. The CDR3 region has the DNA TGTGCCAGCAGTACTAGACAGGGAGGCAATCAGCCCCAGCATTTT. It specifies CASSTRQGGNQPQHF. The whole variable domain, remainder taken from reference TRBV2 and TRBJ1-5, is EPEVTQTPSHQVTQMGQEVILRCVPISNHLYFYWYRQILGQKVEFLVSFYNNEISEKSEIFDDQFSVERPDGSNFTLKIRSTKLEDSAMYFCASSTRQGGNQPQHFGDGTRLSIL.

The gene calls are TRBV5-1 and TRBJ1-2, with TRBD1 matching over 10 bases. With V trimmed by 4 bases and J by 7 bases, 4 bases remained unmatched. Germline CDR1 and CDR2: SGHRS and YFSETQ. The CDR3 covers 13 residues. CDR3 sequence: CASSLTGGGGYTF. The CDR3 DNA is TGCGCCAGCAGCCTGACAGGGGGCGGTGGCTACACCTTC.

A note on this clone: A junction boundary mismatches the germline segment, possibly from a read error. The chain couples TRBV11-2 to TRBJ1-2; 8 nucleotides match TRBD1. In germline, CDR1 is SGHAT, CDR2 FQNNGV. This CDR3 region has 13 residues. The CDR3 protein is CASRLGQGGGYTF. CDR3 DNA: TGTGCCAGCAGATTAGGACAGGGAGGCGGCTACACCTTC.

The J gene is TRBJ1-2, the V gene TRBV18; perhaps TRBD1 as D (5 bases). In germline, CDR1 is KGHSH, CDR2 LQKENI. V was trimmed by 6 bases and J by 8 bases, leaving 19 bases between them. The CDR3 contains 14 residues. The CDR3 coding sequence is TGTGCCAGCTCGCCCAGTGGGGCACGGGAGGGCTACACCTTC. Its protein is CASSPSGAREGYTF.